This T cell receptor beta chain derives from a study of CD8 T cells in ankylosing spondylitis. V was shortened by 0 bases and J by 14 bases, with 9 bases between the two germline ends. Germline V lookup: CDR1 LGHDT, CDR2 YNNKEL (reference sequence). The CDR3 totals 11 residues. Generation of TCR beta libraries employed quantitative 5'-RACE incorporating molecular barcodes. TCRdb ran MiXCR on the 5' RACE reads and lists one entry per CDR3 protein. The sample shows about 540,000 distinct CDR3 sequences, about an eighth of them seen only once. Study-level results: In reactive arthritis synovial fluid and blood, some motif variants had been reported before. Characteristic of ankylosing spondylitis blood, it appeared, was a TCR beta motif comprising roughly eight highly homologous variants. Reportedly, significant enrichment of disease-linked clones occurred in matched ankylosing spondylitis synovial fluid. Disease-linked clones were found to be CD8+ and relatively rare in peripheral blood.

This clonotype was counted only a few times. Its antigen is as yet unknown. The sample was blood, either unsorted or a sorted T cell fraction (not recorded which). V is TRBV3-1 and J is TRBJ2-3; D ambiguous. The sequence was obtained from a male donor with ankylosing spondylitis. The CDR3 nucleotides read TGTGCCAGCAGCCAAGAGGGGAAGGCGTATTTT. It encodes CASSQEGKAYF.